This T cell receptor beta chain was captured by sequencing in a study of CD8 T cells in Susac syndrome. An input of about 0.5 to 1 ug of RNA was subjected to reverse transcription using random hexamers. TCRdb reprocessed the immunoSEQ multiplex PCR reads with MiXCR, giving one entry per CDR3 protein. The sample holds 150,000 to 200,000 distinct CDR3 sequences; approximately 93% are singletons and the top ten take 0.085% to 0.095%. CDR1 is SQVTM, CDR2 ANQGSEA, per germline. The CDR3 has 13 amino acids. J was trimmed by 5 bases and V by 8 bases; bases with no gene match: 8. The V call is TRBV29-1, the J call TRBJ2-5, with 10 bases that match TRBD1. This TCR was sampled from a human donor with multiple sclerosis. The specimen was CD4+ T cells from PBMCs. For the CDR3, the DNA is TGCAGCACCCGACAGGGGGCCGGCGAGACCCAGTACTTC. This encodes CSTRQGAGETQYF.